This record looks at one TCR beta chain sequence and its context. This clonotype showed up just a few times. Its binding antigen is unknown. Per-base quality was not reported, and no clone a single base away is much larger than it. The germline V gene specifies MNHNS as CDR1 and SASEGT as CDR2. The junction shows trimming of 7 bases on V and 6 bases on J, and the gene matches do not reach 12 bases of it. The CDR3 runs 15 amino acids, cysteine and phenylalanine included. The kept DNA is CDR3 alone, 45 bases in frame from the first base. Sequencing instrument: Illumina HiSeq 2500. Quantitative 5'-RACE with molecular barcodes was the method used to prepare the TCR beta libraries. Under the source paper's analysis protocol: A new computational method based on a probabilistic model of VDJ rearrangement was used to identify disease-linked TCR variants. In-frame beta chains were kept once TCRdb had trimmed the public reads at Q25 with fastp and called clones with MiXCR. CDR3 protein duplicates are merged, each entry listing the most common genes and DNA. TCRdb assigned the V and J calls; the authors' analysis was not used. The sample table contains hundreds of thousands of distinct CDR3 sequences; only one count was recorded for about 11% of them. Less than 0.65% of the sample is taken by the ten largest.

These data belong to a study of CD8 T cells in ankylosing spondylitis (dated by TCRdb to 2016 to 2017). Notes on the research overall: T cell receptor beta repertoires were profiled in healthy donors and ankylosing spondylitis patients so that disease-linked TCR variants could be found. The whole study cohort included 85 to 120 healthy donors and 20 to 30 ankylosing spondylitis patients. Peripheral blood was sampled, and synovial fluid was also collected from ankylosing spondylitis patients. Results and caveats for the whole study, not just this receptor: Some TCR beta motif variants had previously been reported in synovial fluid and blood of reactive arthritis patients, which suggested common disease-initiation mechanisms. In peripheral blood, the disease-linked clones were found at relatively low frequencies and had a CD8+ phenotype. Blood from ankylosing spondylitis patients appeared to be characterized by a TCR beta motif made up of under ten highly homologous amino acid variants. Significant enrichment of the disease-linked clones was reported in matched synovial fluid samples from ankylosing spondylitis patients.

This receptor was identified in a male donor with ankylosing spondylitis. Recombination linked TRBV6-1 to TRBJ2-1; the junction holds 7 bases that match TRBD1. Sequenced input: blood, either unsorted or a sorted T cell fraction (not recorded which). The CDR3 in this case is CASTSTGAGGNEQFF. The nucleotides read TGTGCCAGCACCTCCACGGGCGCAGGGGGCAATGAGCAGTTCTTC.